This T cell receptor beta chain was sequenced for a study of blood T cell repertoires in COVID-19. Background on the study: Specimens from acute and convalescent COVID-19 originated in the United States, Italy and Spain. In each case, the material was cDNA or gDNA derived from T cells, B-cell-depleted T cells, or PBMCs.

This clone has more than one count but fewer than ten. CDR3 length: 17 amino acids. The V gene's germline CDR1 is LGHNT and CDR2 FRNRAP. Trimming stripped 0 bases from V and 2 bases from J, with 14 bases between. Profiling relied on immunoSEQ multiplex PCR, and the TCRdb table lists in-frame clones only, not all of them. This repertoire shows about 53,000 clones, about 76% found once; its top ten account for around two fifths. The sequencing input was peripheral blood. The V call is TRBV12-5, the J call TRBJ1-5; D remains ambiguous. This clonotype was sampled from a man aged 70 or older with active or convalescent COVID-19. The CDR3 here is CASGLVLWVGGNQPQHF. CDR3 DNA sequence: TGTGCTAGTGGTTTGGTACTATGGGTCGGGGGCAATCAGCCCCAGCATTTT.